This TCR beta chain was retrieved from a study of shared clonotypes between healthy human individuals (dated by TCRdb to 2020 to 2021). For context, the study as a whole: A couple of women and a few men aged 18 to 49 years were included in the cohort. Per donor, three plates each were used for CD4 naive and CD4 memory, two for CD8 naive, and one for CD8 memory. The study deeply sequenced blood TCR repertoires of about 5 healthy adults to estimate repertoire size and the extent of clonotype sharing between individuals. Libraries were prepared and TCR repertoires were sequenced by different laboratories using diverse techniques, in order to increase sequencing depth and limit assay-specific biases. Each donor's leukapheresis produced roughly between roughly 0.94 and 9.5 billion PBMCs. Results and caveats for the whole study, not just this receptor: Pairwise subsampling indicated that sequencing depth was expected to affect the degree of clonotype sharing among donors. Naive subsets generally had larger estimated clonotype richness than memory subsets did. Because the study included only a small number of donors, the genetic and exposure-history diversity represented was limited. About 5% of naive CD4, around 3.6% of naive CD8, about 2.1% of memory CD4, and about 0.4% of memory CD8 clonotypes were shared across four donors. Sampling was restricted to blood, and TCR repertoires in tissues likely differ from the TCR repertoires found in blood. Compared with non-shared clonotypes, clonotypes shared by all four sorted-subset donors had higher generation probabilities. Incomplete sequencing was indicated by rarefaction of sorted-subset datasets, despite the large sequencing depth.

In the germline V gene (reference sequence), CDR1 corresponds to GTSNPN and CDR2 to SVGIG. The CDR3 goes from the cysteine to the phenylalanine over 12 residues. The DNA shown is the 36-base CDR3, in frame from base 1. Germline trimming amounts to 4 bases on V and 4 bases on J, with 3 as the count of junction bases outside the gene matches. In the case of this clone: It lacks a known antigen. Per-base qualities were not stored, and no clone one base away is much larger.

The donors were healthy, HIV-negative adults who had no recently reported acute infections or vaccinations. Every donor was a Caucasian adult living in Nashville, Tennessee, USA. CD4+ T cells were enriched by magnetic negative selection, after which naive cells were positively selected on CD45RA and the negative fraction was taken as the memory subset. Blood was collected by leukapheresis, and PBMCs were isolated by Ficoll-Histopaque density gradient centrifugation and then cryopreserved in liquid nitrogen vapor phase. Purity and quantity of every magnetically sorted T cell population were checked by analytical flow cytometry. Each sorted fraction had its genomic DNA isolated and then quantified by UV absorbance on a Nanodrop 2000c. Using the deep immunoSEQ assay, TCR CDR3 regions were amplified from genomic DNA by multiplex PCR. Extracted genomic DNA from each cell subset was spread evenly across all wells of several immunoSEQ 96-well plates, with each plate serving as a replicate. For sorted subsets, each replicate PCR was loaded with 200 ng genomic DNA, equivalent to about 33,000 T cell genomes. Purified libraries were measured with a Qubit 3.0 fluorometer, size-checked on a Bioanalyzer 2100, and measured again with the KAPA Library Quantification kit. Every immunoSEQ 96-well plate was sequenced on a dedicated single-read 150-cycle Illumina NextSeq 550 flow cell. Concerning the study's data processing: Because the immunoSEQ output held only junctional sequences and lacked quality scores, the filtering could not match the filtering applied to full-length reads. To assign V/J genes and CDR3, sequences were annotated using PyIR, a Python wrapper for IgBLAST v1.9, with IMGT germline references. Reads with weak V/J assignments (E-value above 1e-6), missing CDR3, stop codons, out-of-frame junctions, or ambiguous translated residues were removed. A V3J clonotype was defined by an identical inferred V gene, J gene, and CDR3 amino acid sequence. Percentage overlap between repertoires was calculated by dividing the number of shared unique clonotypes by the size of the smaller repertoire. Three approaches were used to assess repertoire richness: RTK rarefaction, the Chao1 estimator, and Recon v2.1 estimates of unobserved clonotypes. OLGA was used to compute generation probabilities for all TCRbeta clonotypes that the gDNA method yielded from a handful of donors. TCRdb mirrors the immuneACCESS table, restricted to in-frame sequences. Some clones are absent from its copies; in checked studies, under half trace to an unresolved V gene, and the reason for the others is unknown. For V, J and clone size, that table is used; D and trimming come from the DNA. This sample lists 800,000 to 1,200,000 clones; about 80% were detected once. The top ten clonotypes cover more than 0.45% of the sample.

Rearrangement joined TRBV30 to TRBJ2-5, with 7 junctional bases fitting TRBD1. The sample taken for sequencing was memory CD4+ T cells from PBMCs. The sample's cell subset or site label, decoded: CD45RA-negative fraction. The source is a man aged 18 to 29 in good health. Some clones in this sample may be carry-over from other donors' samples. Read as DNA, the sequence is TGTGCCTGGACAGGGGGTACAGAGACCCAGTACTTC. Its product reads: CAWTGGTETQYF.